This TCR beta chain was recovered during a study of technical replicates of blood from a few donors. With 4 bases removed from V and 2 bases from J, the gap between germline ends came to 11 bases. This CDR3 has 14 residues. Per germline, CDR1 PRHDT and CDR2 FYEKMQ (reference sequence). The protocol was immunoSEQ multiplex PCR, while the TCRdb copy is restricted to in-frame clones and leaves out a portion. The table shows 79,000 or so clones, with 92% occurring only once. Sequenced input: T cells isolated from PBMCs. The J gene is TRBJ1-1, the V gene TRBV13; weak D call: TRBD1 (6 bases). The receptor's source is a human donor in good health. CDR3 residues: CASSSGQANTEAFF. The DNA for the CDR3 is TGTGCCAGCAGCTCGGGACAAGCCAACACTGAAGCTTTCTTT.